The clone carrying this TCR beta chain was seen a single time. The CDR3 runs 15 residues. Germline V CDR1 and CDR2: MDHEN, SYDVKM. V lost 2 bases to trimming and J lost 7 bases; unmatched junction nucleotides: 8. The entry originates in a study of blood T cell repertoires in COVID-19. Participants' reported clinical history set cohort assignment. Authors' data handling: Amplification with reference gene primers provided the estimates of nucleated cell counts. Using immunoSEQ multiplex PCR, the repertoire was profiled, and TCRdb retains in-frame clones only, with some absent. V and J calls and clone size are as listed in that table; D and trimming were resolved from the DNA. The data contain fewer than 350,000 clones, less than 95% of them seen just once; the ten biggest clones take up approximately 2.7%.

The sequence derives from a man aged 40-50 years who had been exposed to COVID-19. Material for sequencing was PBMCs or T cells enriched from blood (not recorded which). The chain uses TRBV28 and TRBJ2-7, with TRBD1 identical over 10 bases. CDR3 coding DNA: TGTGCCAGCAGTTTAACGGGACAGGGGAGAGTTGAGCAGTACTTC. This sequence encodes CASSLTGQGRVEQYF.